This T cell receptor (beta chain) was recovered during a study of a mutant IDH1 vaccine in newly diagnosed glioma. Germline CDR1 reads SGHTA; CDR2 reads FQGNSA. J was trimmed by 4 bases and V by 3 bases; bases with no gene match: 9. The CDR3 spans 16 residues. Sample time point: week 35, safety follow-up. In every dose of vaccine, 300 ug of mutant IDH1 20-mer peptide was given alongside topical imiquimod. The data were produced by immunoSEQ multiplex PCR, yet TCRdb's version contains in-frame clones alone and is incomplete. The sample comprises tens of thousands of clones, around four fifths of which are singletons, and 3.2% rests with the top ten. Remarks on this clone: Its cognate antigen is unknown.

Material: PBMCs, obtained from a glioma patient whose treatment included an IDH1 peptide vaccine. The chain carries TRBV7-2 and TRBJ2-5; 9 nucleotides align to TRBD2. This TCR was recovered from a man aged 40-50 years with glioma. Some clones in this sample may be carry-over from other donors' samples. The DNA of the CDR3 is TGTGCCAGCAGCTTGGCTAGCGGGGCCGGAGGAGAGACCCAGTACTTC. This gives the protein CASSLASGAGGETQYF.